This T cell receptor beta chain was sequenced in a study of T cell responses to AZD1222 COVID-19 vaccine. Trimming pared 0 bases from V and 6 bases from J, leaving 12 bases between. The CDR3 consists of 16 residues. Germline V CDR1 and CDR2: LGHDT, YNNKEL (reference sequence). Some clones are missing from TCRdb's copy, which holds only in-frame ones; the method was immunoSEQ multiplex PCR. The sample has tens of thousands of clones; 85% to 90% are singletons. The chain links TRBV3-1 (or the pseudogene TRBV3-2) to TRBJ1-6; D unclear. The source is an adult who received the MenACWY meningococcal vaccine as a control. The source material was peripheral blood, sampled 28 days after the second dose of the MenACWY control vaccine. CDR3 region: CASSQDSLAVNSPLHF. CDR3 sequence (DNA): TGTGCCAGCAGCCAAGATTCCCTCGCAGTTAATTCACCCCTCCACTTT.